The rows below give T cell receptor beta chains drawn from one sample of a study of cytomegalovirus exposure and HLA in healthy donors. Clones were read by immunoSEQ multiplex PCR, and TCRdb kept only the in-frame ones, dropping some. The data contain 150,000 to 200,000 clones, over 75% of them singletons. Sequenced sample: PBMCs. The receptor source for this set is a woman under 30 in good health and CMV-seronegative. Each CDR3 is given with its conserved first and last residue. The D gene is left open where the match is weak. The size field is filled for only some rows; it gives once, few, many or a size class.

CDR3nt: TGTGCCAGCAGTTTACTTGTACAGGGAGTCTCTGGGGCCAACGTCCTGACTTTC; CDR3aa: CASSLLVQGVSGANVLTF; abundance: few; d_gene: -; j_gene: TRBJ2-6; v_gene: TRBV27
CDR3nt: TGTGCCAGCATTCGGGATCGGGGCACTGAAGCTTTCTTT; CDR3aa: CASIRDRGTEAFF; abundance: few; d_gene: -; j_gene: TRBJ1-1; v_gene: TRBV6-1
CDR3nt: TGCAGTGCTTACAGGGCCACTGAAGCTTTCTTT; CDR3aa: CSAYRATEAFF; abundance: -; d_gene: -; j_gene: TRBJ1-1; v_gene: TRBV20-1
CDR3nt: TGCGCCAGCAGCTTGCCACGGACAGGCTCAGGGGGCTATGGCTACACCTTC; CDR3aa: CASSLPRTGSGGYGYTF; abundance: -; d_gene: TRBD1; j_gene: TRBJ1-2; v_gene: TRBV5-1
CDR3nt: TGTGCCAGCAGCTTAGAGAAAGGTGGCGGACCAGGGGGAAACACCATATATTTT; CDR3aa: CASSLEKGGGPGGNTIYF; abundance: once; d_gene: -; j_gene: TRBJ1-3; v_gene: TRBV7-9
CDR3nt: TGTGCCAGCAGCAAAGCCCCAGGGGGCGCATTTTGCGCCGGGGAGCTGTTTTTT; CDR3aa: CASSKAPGGAFCAGELFF; abundance: once; d_gene: -; j_gene: TRBJ2-2; v_gene: TRBV21-1
CDR3nt: TGTGCCACCAAGGCCGAGACTAGTCGCTACAATGAGCAGTTCTTC; CDR3aa: CATKAETSRYNEQFF; abundance: -; d_gene: -; j_gene: TRBJ2-1; v_gene: TRBV2
CDR3nt: TGTGCCAGCAGCCCGGGACTAGGATTGACAGATACGCAGTATTTT; CDR3aa: CASSPGLGLTDTQYF; abundance: once; d_gene: TRBD2; j_gene: TRBJ2-3; v_gene: TRBV7-9
CDR3nt: TGCGCCAGCAGTGGGGGCGGGAGGGCCGGCACTGATACGCAGTATTTT; CDR3aa: CASSGGGRAGTDTQYF; abundance: -; d_gene: TRBD2; j_gene: TRBJ2-3; v_gene: TRBV10-1
CDR3nt: TGTGCCAGTAGTGGCAGACAGGGGTCAGGGTATGGCTACACCTTC; CDR3aa: CASSGRQGSGYGYTF; abundance: few; d_gene: TRBD1; j_gene: TRBJ1-2; v_gene: TRBV19
CDR3nt: TGTGCCAGCAGTTTATTAGTCCGGACAGCCTTTTATGGCTACACCTTC; CDR3aa: CASSLLVRTAFYGYTF; abundance: many; d_gene: -; j_gene: TRBJ1-2; v_gene: TRBV28
CDR3nt: TGCGCCAGCAGCCTGGAGGCCAGGGGGCTCCCTTTCTACAATGAGCAGTTCTTC; CDR3aa: CASSLEARGLPFYNEQFF; abundance: -; d_gene: TRBD1; j_gene: TRBJ2-1; v_gene: TRBV5-1
CDR3nt: TGTGCCAGCAGATCTGGACTAGCGGGCCGGGATACGCAGTATTTT; CDR3aa: CASRSGLAGRDTQYF; abundance: few; d_gene: TRBD2; j_gene: TRBJ2-3; v_gene: TRBV7-2
CDR3nt: TGTGCCAGCAGTGGGACAGCCAATCAGCCCCAGCATTTT; CDR3aa: CASSGTANQPQHF; abundance: few; d_gene: -; j_gene: TRBJ1-5; v_gene: TRBV2
CDR3nt: TGTGCCAGCGGGAGCCCGGGACAGACTAGCTACGAGCAGTACTTC; CDR3aa: CASGSPGQTSYEQYF; abundance: -; d_gene: -; j_gene: TRBJ2-7; v_gene: TRBV6-5
CDR3nt: TGTGCCAGCAGACCGGGACTGGGGGATCAGCCCCAGCATTTT; CDR3aa: CASRPGLGDQPQHF; abundance: -; d_gene: -; j_gene: TRBJ1-5; v_gene: TRBV28
CDR3nt: TGTGCCAGCAGAGAGTATAGCAATCAGCCCCAGCATTTT; CDR3aa: CASREYSNQPQHF; abundance: -; d_gene: -; j_gene: TRBJ1-5; v_gene: TRBV6-5
CDR3nt: TGTGCCACCAGCAGAGATGCAGGGTTCTACGAGCAGTACTTC; CDR3aa: CATSRDAGFYEQYF; abundance: -; d_gene: -; j_gene: TRBJ2-7; v_gene: TRBV15
CDR3nt: TGTGCCAGTAGCCCTGACTTCGGCGAGCAGTACTTC; CDR3aa: CASSPDFGEQYF; abundance: -; d_gene: -; j_gene: TRBJ2-7; v_gene: TRBV19
CDR3nt: TGTGCCAGCAGCCGTACGACTAGCGACTATAGCACAGATACGCAGTATTTT; CDR3aa: CASSRTTSDYSTDTQYF; abundance: -; d_gene: TRBD2; j_gene: TRBJ2-3; v_gene: TRBV28
CDR3nt: TGTGCCAGCAGTGGTACAGGGTCGGTCGTCTATGGCTACACCTTC; CDR3aa: CASSGTGSVVYGYTF; abundance: -; d_gene: -; j_gene: TRBJ1-2; v_gene: TRBV2
CDR3nt: TGTGCCAGCAGCTTGCAGGGACTTACGCAGTATTTT; CDR3aa: CASSLQGLTQYF; abundance: -; d_gene: -; j_gene: TRBJ2-3; v_gene: TRBV7-6
CDR3nt: TGCGCCAGCAGCCCGGGACAGGGCTGGGAGACCCAGTACTTC; CDR3aa: CASSPGQGWETQYF; abundance: once; d_gene: TRBD1; j_gene: TRBJ2-5; v_gene: TRBV5-1
CDR3nt: TGTGCCAGCAGCTTAGGGGGACAGGGTGAACAGTACTTC; CDR3aa: CASSLGGQGEQYF; abundance: -; d_gene: TRBD1; j_gene: TRBJ2-7; v_gene: TRBV7-7
CDR3nt: TGTGCCAGCAGCAACGGACAGGGGCCTTACTATTCCTACACAGATACGCAGTATTTT; CDR3aa: CASSNGQGPYYSYTDTQYF; abundance: -; d_gene: TRBD1; j_gene: TRBJ2-3; v_gene: TRBV7-9
CDR3nt: TGTGCCAGCAGCTTACTCGGGAGTGGCAATGAGCAGTTCTTC; CDR3aa: CASSLLGSGNEQFF; abundance: once; d_gene: -; j_gene: TRBJ2-1; v_gene: TRBV7-9
CDR3nt: TGCGCCAGCAGTTCTACCACGAATCAGCCCCAGCATTTT; CDR3aa: CASSSTTNQPQHF; abundance: -; d_gene: -; j_gene: TRBJ1-5; v_gene: TRBV10-2
CDR3nt: TGTGCCAGCTCACTAAGACAGACCCCGGGGGACACTGAAGCTTTCTTT; CDR3aa: CASSLRQTPGDTEAFF; abundance: once; d_gene: -; j_gene: TRBJ1-1; v_gene: TRBV18
CDR3nt: TGTTCCAGCAGCTTAATAAGAGGGGCTTCTACAGCGGGGGGAGAGGAGCAGTACTTC; CDR3aa: CSSSLIRGASTAGGEEQYF; abundance: -; d_gene: TRBD2; j_gene: TRBJ2-7; v_gene: TRBV7-9
CDR3nt: TGTGCCAGCAGACACCAAGAACATCAGCCCCAGCATTTT; CDR3aa: CASRHQEHQPQHF; abundance: few; d_gene: -; j_gene: TRBJ1-5; v_gene: TRBV27
CDR3nt: TGCAGCGTTGAACGGGGGGCATACACTGAAGCTTTCTTT; CDR3aa: CSVERGAYTEAFF; abundance: -; d_gene: -; j_gene: TRBJ1-1; v_gene: TRBV29-1
CDR3nt: TGTGCCAGCAGCGTAGTAGTCGGACCGGGACTGGGGTACAATGAGCAGTTCTTC; CDR3aa: CASSVVVGPGLGYNEQFF; abundance: -; d_gene: -; j_gene: TRBJ2-1; v_gene: TRBV9
CDR3nt: TGTGCCAGCAGAACCCAGGGTATACGGACTGAAGCTTTCTTT; CDR3aa: CASRTQGIRTEAFF; abundance: -; d_gene: -; j_gene: TRBJ1-1; v_gene: TRBV6-5
CDR3nt: TGTGCCAGCAGCTCCGGGCAGGGGGCGAAAGAGCAGTACTTC; CDR3aa: CASSSGQGAKEQYF; abundance: -; d_gene: TRBD1; j_gene: TRBJ2-7; v_gene: TRBV28
CDR3nt: TGTGCCAGCTCACCGGACAGGGCCTACGAGCAGTACTTC; CDR3aa: CASSPDRAYEQYF; abundance: -; d_gene: TRBD1; j_gene: TRBJ2-7; v_gene: TRBV18
CDR3nt: TGTGCCAGCTCAGAACAGGGGATTAACTATGGCTACACCTTC; CDR3aa: CASSEQGINYGYTF; abundance: once; d_gene: TRBD1; j_gene: TRBJ1-2; v_gene: TRBV18
CDR3nt: TGTGCCAGCAGCCAAGATCGGCGGGTGAAGAGTGAAGCTTTCTTT; CDR3aa: CASSQDRRVKSEAFF; abundance: -; d_gene: -; j_gene: TRBJ1-1; v_gene: TRBV4-2
CDR3nt: TGTGCCAGCAGCTTGACCTTAAGGGGGCCCGGGGCCAACGTCCTGACTTTC; CDR3aa: CASSLTLRGPGANVLTF; abundance: -; d_gene: TRBD1; j_gene: TRBJ2-6; v_gene: TRBV7-2
CDR3nt: TGTGCCAGCAGCGGGGACAGGGGACGGACTGGGGCCAACGTCCTGACTTTC; CDR3aa: CASSGDRGRTGANVLTF; abundance: once; d_gene: TRBD1; j_gene: TRBJ2-6; v_gene: TRBV9
CDR3nt: TGTGCCAGTAGTATGGGGCAGGGGTCCTACAATGAGCAGTTCTTC; CDR3aa: CASSMGQGSYNEQFF; abundance: -; d_gene: -; j_gene: TRBJ2-1; v_gene: TRBV19
CDR3nt: TGCGCCAGCAGCTTTGGAGTACTAGCGGGTGACAATTCACCCCTCCACTTT; CDR3aa: CASSFGVLAGDNSPLHF; abundance: once; d_gene: -; j_gene: TRBJ1-6; v_gene: TRBV5-1
CDR3nt: TGTGCCAGTAGTGGGCAGAACAGGGTCCGTGACTCTGGAAACACCATATATTTT; CDR3aa: CASSGQNRVRDSGNTIYF; abundance: few; d_gene: -; j_gene: TRBJ1-3; v_gene: TRBV19
CDR3nt: TGTGCCAGCAGCAACGACTATATGCAGTTCTTC; CDR3aa: CASSNDYMQFF; abundance: -; d_gene: -; j_gene: TRBJ2-1; v_gene: TRBV7-6
CDR3nt: TGCGCCAGCAGCTTTGACAGTCGGGGGACTAATAGTGAGCAGTTCTTC; CDR3aa: CASSFDSRGTNSEQFF; abundance: -; d_gene: TRBD2; j_gene: TRBJ2-1; v_gene: TRBV5-1
CDR3nt: TGTGCCAGTAGTATGGGTCGGGGGGGCAGTAATGAGCAGTTCTTC; CDR3aa: CASSMGRGGSNEQFF; abundance: -; d_gene: TRBD2; j_gene: TRBJ2-1; v_gene: TRBV19